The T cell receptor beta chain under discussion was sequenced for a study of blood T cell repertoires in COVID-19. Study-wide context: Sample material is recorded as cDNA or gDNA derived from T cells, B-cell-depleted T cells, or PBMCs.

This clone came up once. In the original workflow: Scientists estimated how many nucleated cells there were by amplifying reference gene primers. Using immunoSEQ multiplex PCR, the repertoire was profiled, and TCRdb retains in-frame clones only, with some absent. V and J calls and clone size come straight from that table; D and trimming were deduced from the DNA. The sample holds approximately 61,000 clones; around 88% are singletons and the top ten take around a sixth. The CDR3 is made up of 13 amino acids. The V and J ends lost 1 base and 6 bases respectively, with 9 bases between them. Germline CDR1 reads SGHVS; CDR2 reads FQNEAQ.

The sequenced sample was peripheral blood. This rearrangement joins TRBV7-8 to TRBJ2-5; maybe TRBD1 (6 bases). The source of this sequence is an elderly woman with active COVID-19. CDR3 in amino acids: CASSLGGGKTQYF. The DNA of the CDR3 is TGTGCCAGCAGCTTAGGAGGGGGAAAGACCCAGTACTTC.